This T cell receptor beta chain stems from a study of siplizumab effects on memory and regulatory T cells. This clone is a singleton in its sample. The repertoire was sequenced with immunoSEQ multiplex PCR; TCRdb's copy has only in-frame clones and lacks some. The sample shows about 57,000 clones, less than 90% of them seen only once. The V gene's germline CDR1 is SGHRS and CDR2 YFSETQ. CDR3 length: 15 amino acids. The V gene lost 4 bases and the J gene lost 0 bases, with 11 bases spanning the gap. The V gene is TRBV5-1, the J gene TRBJ1-3; unclear D gene. The sequenced material came from memory CD4+ T cells sorted from blood. This TCR came from a human donor in good health. The DNA for the CDR3 is TGCGCCAGCAGCCCGAACCTGAGCTCTGGAAACACCATATATTTT. It is translated as CASSPNLSSGNTIYF.